The 25 T cell receptor beta chains below all came from one sample that was sequenced in a study of cytomegalovirus exposure and HLA in healthy donors. PCR was performed using 60 Vbeta and 13 Jbeta primers. Method: immunoSEQ multiplex PCR; TCRdb's copy keeps in-frame clones and lacks some. Among more than 25,000 clones listed, 50% to 75% were seen once. The sample taken for sequencing was PBMCs. These receptors came from a male donor in good health and CMV-seropositive.

This clone has just one count. This chain connects TRBV25-1 to TRBJ2-7; D is unclear. This CDR3 has 11 amino acids. Germline values: CDR1 MGHDK, CDR2 SYGVNS. V was pared by 6 bases and J by 7 bases, with 10 bases between. The CDR3, as DNA: TGTGCCAGCAGCTTCCTCCTGGAGCAGTACTTC. This encodes CASSFLLEQYF.

The chain is built from TRBV15 and TRBJ2-3; unclear D gene. CDR3 length equals 13 residues. V was clipped by 1 base and J by 9 bases, with 11 bases between them. In germline, CDR1 is LNHNV, CDR2 YYDKDF (reference sequence). DNA for the CDR3: TGTGCCACCAGCAGAGTGTCCCGAGTCACGCAGTATTTT. Residues: CATSRVSRVTQYF.

This clone is a singleton in its sample. The rearrangement joins TRBV6-5 to TRBJ2-2; D is possibly TRBD1 (7 bases). The CDR3 is 14 residues long. Trimming removed 6 bases at V and 5 bases at J, with 13 bases between. Germline CDR1 reads MNHEY; CDR2 reads SVGAGI. The CDR3 loop is CASRKGAGTGELFF. DNA for the CDR3: TGTGCCAGCAGAAAGGGGGCGGGGACCGGGGAGCTGTTTTTT.

The rearrangement links TRBV4-2 to TRBJ1-5, with 7 bases that match TRBD1. CDR3 length: 14 amino acids. J gave up 9 bases and V 0 bases, and 5 bases lay outside the gene matches. Germline values: CDR1 LGHNA, CDR2 YNFKEQ. This chain's CDR3 is CASSQDTGVGPQHF. The CDR3 bases are TGTGCCAGCAGCCAAGATACAGGGGTAGGGCCCCAGCATTTT.

This clone was found a few times. The chain has TRBV5-1 and TRBJ2-2, with 7 positions matching TRBD2. V shed 5 bases, J shed 3 bases, and the junction held 7 bases outside the gene matches. CDR1 and CDR2 from the germline V gene are SGHRS and YFSETQ. The CDR3 totals 15 residues. The CDR3 coding sequence is TGCGCCAGCAGTGGGGGGACTATTCACACCGGGGAGCTGTTTTTT. Residues: CASSGGTIHTGELFF.

This clone was counted a single time. The V and J genes are TRBV6-5 and TRBJ1-5; 7 positions agree with TRBD1. Germline V gives CDR1 MNHEY, CDR2 SVGAGI. V was clipped by 6 bases and J by 4 bases; unmatched bases: 9. The CDR3 has 15 residues. The CDR3: CASSPGTAINQPQHF. CDR3 bases: TGTGCCAGCAGCCCCGGGACAGCGATAAATCAGCCCCAGCATTTT.

The rearrangement joins TRBV6-1 to TRBJ2-5; possibly TRBD1 for D (6 bases). V dropped 4 bases and J dropped 3 bases, with 12 bases sitting between them. Per germline, CDR1 MNHNS and CDR2 SASEGT. CDR3 length equals 14 residues. The CDR3: CASSAQGWKETQYF. CDR3 DNA: TGTGCCAGCAGTGCACAGGGTTGGAAAGAGACCCAGTACTTC.

This clone has only a few counts. The rearrangement links TRBV2 to TRBJ1-5, with D hard to call. The CDR3 is 16 residues long. Between the trimmed V and J ends, which lost 4 bases and 2 bases, there was a span of 15 bases. Germline CDR1 reads SNHLY; CDR2 reads FYNNEI. CDR3 residues: CASSARVSGGNQPQHF. CDR3 nucleotides: TGTGCCAGCAGTGCCCGGGTCTCCGGTGGCAATCAGCCCCAGCATTTT.

This clone appeared many times. The same CDR3 also results from other DNA sequences found in this sample. This chain connects TRBV5-5 to TRBJ1-1; the D gene is possibly TRBD1 (5 bases). The V gene's germline CDR1 is SGHKS and CDR2 YYEKEE (reference sequence). Trimming removed 0 bases at V and 2 bases at J, with 8 bases between. This CDR3 is built from 14 residues. CDR3 region: CASSLARVNTEAFF. CDR3 nucleotides: TGTGCCAGCAGCTTGGCCAGGGTAAACACTGAAGCTTTCTTT.

This chain joins TRBV30 and TRBJ1-5; D perhaps matches TRBD1 (5 bases). The CDR3 contains 12 residues. Trimming stripped 2 bases from V and 9 bases from J, with 11 bases between. CDR1 and CDR2 (germline): GTSNPN, SVGIG (reference sequence). CDR3 sequence reads: CAWSRTTGPQHF. The DNA for the CDR3 is TGTGCCTGGAGTCGCACTACAGGGCCCCAGCATTTT.

This chain's CDR3 is CASSNRGNEQYF. The CDR3, as DNA: TGCGCCAGCAGCAACAGGGGGAACGAGCAGTACTTC. The rearrangement links TRBV4-1 to TRBJ2-7; TRBD1 matches 8 bases. The CDR3 contains 12 residues. Trimming removed 5 bases from V and 5 bases from J; junction bases left unmatched: 2. Per the germline V gene, CDR1 is MGHRA and CDR2 is YSYEKL.

This sequence joins TRBV5-1 and TRBJ2-3; TRBD2 aligns across 9 bases. The CDR3 contains 16 residues. V gave up 0 bases and J gave up 2 bases; unmatched junction bases: 4. Germline V gene lookup returns CDR1 SGHRS and CDR2 YFSETQ. The CDR3 spells CASSLVAGATTDTQYF. Here the CDR3 DNA reads TGCGCCAGCAGCTTGGTAGCGGGGGCTACCACAGATACGCAGTATTTT.

This clone occurred a few times. The chain recombines TRBV4-2 with TRBJ1-5, with D unclear. V lost 0 bases to trimming and J lost 0 bases, with 9 bases between them. Germline V gene lookup returns CDR1 LGHNA and CDR2 YNFKEQ. The CDR3 extends over 16 amino acids. The CDR3 sequence: CASSQEFQNSNQPQHF. Written as DNA, the CDR3 is TGTGCCAGCAGCCAAGAATTTCAGAATAGCAATCAGCCCCAGCATTTT.

This clone has just a few counts. The chain recombines TRBV28 with TRBJ2-7; 12 bases agree with TRBD1. The junction had 4 bases not matched to a gene; V was cut back by 4 bases and J by 6 bases. Germline V gives CDR1 MDHEN, CDR2 SYDVKM. This CDR3 is built from 14 residues. The CDR3 region is CASSSGGQGAEQYF. The CDR3 DNA is TGTGCCAGCAGTTCTGGGGGACAGGGGGCCGAGCAGTACTTC.

V and J are TRBV4-2 and TRBJ2-1; D remains unclear. CDR1 LGHNA and CDR2 YNFKEQ come from the germline V gene. The CDR3 contains 14 residues. V shed 1 base and J shed 7 bases, with 11 bases lying between them. In DNA form, the CDR3 reads TGTGCCAGCAGCCAAGTCACGGAGATGAATGAGCAGTTCTTC. Protein: CASSQVTEMNEQFF.

The chain combines TRBV7-9 with TRBJ1-3; no firm D call. Deletions cut 7 bases from V and 0 bases from J, with 10 bases between. The germline CDR1 and CDR2 sequences are SEHNR and FQNEAQ (reference sequence). The CDR3 sequence is 14 residues long. This CDR3 is CASTKESSGNTIYF. In DNA, the CDR3 is TGTGCCAGCACCAAAGAGAGCTCTGGAAACACCATATATTTT.

The genes are TRBV7-3 and TRBJ1-1; 8 bases line up with TRBD1. The V segment lost 6 bases and the J segment 1 base; nucleotides outside the gene matches: 7. The CDR3 covers 15 residues. Germline V gene lookup returns CDR1 SGHTA and CDR2 FQGTGA. Here the CDR3 reads CASSPRQGKNTEAFF. CDR3 nucleotides: TGTGCCAGCAGTCCGAGACAGGGGAAGAACACTGAAGCTTTCTTT. The full variable domain, with the rest looked up from reference TRBV7-3 and TRBJ1-1, is GAGVSQTPSNKVTEKGKYVELRCDPISGHTALYWYRQSLGQGPEFLIYFQGTGAADDSGLPNDRFFAVRPEGSVSTLKIQRTERGDSAVYLCASSPRQGKNTEAFFGQGTRLTVV.

The genes are TRBV30 and TRBJ1-5, with 7 bases identical to TRBD1. The V and J ends lost 1 base and 6 bases, in that order; junction bases with no gene match: 6. Looked up from germline, CDR1 is GTSNPN and CDR2 is SVGIG (reference sequence). The CDR3 covers 14 residues. The CDR3 loop is CAWSATGDSQPQHF. CDR3 nucleotide sequence: TGTGCCTGGAGTGCTACAGGGGATTCTCAGCCCCAGCATTTT.

The chain links TRBV7-5 to TRBJ1-1. TRBV7-5 is a pseudogene. The CDR3 sequence is 16 residues long. CDR3 bases: TGTGTCAGAAGCTTAGAGGAGGGGGGGCGGCTCTCTTCGGCTTTCTTT. It is translated as CVRSLEEGGRLSSAFF.

This clone was counted between two and nine times. The chain employs TRBV5-5 and TRBJ1-2, with a weak D call TRBD1 (5 bases). The CDR3 is 16 residues long. Germline V CDR1 and CDR2: SGHKS, YYEKEE (reference sequence). V was trimmed by 1 base and J by 0 bases, leaving 13 bases between them. CDR3 residues: CASSLRGEGTNYGYTF. In DNA form, the CDR3 reads TGTGCCAGCAGCTTGCGGGGGGAGGGAACTAACTATGGCTACACCTTC.

This clone showed up just once. This chain uses TRBV2 with TRBJ2-3, with 8 bases matching TRBD2. CDR3 length: 13 amino acids. V dropped 6 bases and J dropped 4; count of bases not matched to a gene: 3. CDR1 and CDR2 (germline): SNHLY, FYNNEI. CDR3 in DNA: TGTGCCAGCAGCGGGGGGGCTGCAGATACGCAGTATTTT. It yields the protein CASSGGAADTQYF.

This clone has a single count. The rearrangement uses TRBV9 and TRBJ2-5; 7 bases are shared with TRBD2. CDR1 and CDR2 (germline): SGDLS, YYNGEE. Trimming cost V 0 bases and J 2 bases; bases outside gene matches: 4. The CDR3 loop spans 15 amino acids. This CDR3 is CASSVGSAGQETQYF. The CDR3 DNA reads as TGTGCCAGCAGCGTAGGCTCAGCGGGGCAAGAGACCCAGTACTTC.

This chain connects TRBV7-9 to TRBJ1-3; no definite D call. From germline, CDR1 is SEHNR and CDR2 FQNEAQ (reference sequence). Trimming removed 5 bases from V and 4 bases from J, with 12 bases in between. The CDR3 consists of 14 residues. The CDR3 sequence is CASSVRRTGNTIYF. As DNA, the CDR3 is TGTGCCAGCAGCGTACGGAGAACCGGAAACACCATATATTTT.

J is TRBJ1-2 and V is TRBV30; 8 positions agree with TRBD1. This CDR3 has 14 amino acids. V was clipped by 3 bases and J by 8 bases; unmatched bases: 11. Germline-derived CDR1 and CDR2 are GTSNPN and SVGIG (reference sequence). The DNA of the CDR3 is TGTGCCTGGAGAGGAGGGTCAGGGGGCCGAGGCTACACCTTC. Translating gives CAWRGGSGGRGYTF.

V is TRBV29-1 and J is TRBJ1-1, with D tentatively TRBD1 (6 bases). Looked up from germline, CDR1 is SQVTM and CDR2 is ANQGSEA. CDR3 length equals 14 residues. Trimming removed 6 bases from V and 4 bases from J, with 18 bases in between. This CDR3 reads CSVARDKGFTEAFF. CDR3 coding DNA: TGCAGCGTCGCCCGGGACAAGGGGTTCACTGAAGCTTTCTTT.